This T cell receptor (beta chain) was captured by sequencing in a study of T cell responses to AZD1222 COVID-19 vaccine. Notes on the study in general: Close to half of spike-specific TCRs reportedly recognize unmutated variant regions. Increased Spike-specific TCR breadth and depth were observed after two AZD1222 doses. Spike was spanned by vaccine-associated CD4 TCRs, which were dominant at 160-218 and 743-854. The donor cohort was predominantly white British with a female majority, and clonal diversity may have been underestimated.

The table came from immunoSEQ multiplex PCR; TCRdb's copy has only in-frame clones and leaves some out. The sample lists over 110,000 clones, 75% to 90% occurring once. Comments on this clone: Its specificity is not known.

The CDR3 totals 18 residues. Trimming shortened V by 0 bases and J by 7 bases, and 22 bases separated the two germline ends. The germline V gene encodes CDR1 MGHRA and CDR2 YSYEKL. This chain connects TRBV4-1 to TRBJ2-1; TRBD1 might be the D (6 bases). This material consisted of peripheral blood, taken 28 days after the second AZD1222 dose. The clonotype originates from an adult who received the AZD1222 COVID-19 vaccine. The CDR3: CASSQDLTAATGKNEQFF. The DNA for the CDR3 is TGCGCCAGCAGCCAAGATCTCACCGCCGCGACAGGAAAGAATGAGCAGTTCTTC.